A few counts support the clone carrying this T cell receptor (beta chain). The antigen is not known. Macro-dissection enriched premalignant or tumor cells before nucleic acid extraction. This sample is drawn from a study of immune evolution from preneoplasia to lung adenocarcinoma. Looking at the study overall: HLA loss of heterozygosity: under 7.5% AIS, less than 18% MIA, over 25% ADC, none AAH.

Germline values: CDR1 SGHNT, CDR2 YENEEA. CDR3 length equals 15 residues. Trimming took off 2 bases at V and 8 bases at J, with 16 bases between the two ends. The protocol was immunoSEQ multiplex PCR, while the TCRdb copy is restricted to in-frame clones and leaves out a portion. Among some 5,500 clones listed, around 86% were seen once. Findings and caveats of the study: T cell clonality was higher in KRAS-mutant than EGFR-mutant or wild-type nodules. Top clone share appeared to fall from AAH through AIS, MIA, adenocarcinoma.

The chain links TRBV11-3 to TRBJ2-1; perhaps TRBD2 as D (6 bases). The TCR originated in a person aged 50-75 years with lung adenocarcinoma. The sample taken for sequencing was FFPE invasive lung adenocarcinoma tissue. CDR3 nucleotide sequence: TGTGCCAGCAGCTTATCGGGGACTCAAGGGGATGAGCAGTTCTTC. As protein: CASSLSGTQGDEQFF.